This T cell receptor (beta chain) was profiled in a study of post-analysis software for immune sequencing data. Study-wide results and limits: Roughly five TRBV segments, including TRBV5-6, TRBV5-1 and TRBV20-1, were more frequent in patients than controls.

Sequencing libraries made from TCR beta cDNA carried unique molecular identifiers. TCRdb called the PCR reads again in MiXCR, with one record for every CDR3 protein. In the table there are 430,000 or so distinct CDR3 sequences, approximately 42% of which are singletons. Regarding this clonotype: Its matching antigen is unknown.

The CDR3 extends over 16 amino acids. Trimming left V 6 bases short and J 0 bases short, with 17 bases between. Sequenced input: blood. This clonotype was obtained from a girl aged 2-10 years with multiple sclerosis. The chain has TRBV12-3 or TRBV12-4 and TRBJ1-1; D is undetermined. Here the CDR3 reads CASSRRRVEVNTEAFF. Written as DNA, the CDR3 is TGTGCCAGCAGCCGAAGGAGGGTGGAAGTGAACACTGAAGCTTTCTTT.